The rows below give T cell receptor beta chains drawn from one sample of a study of blood T cells in healthy people across ages. TCRdb redid the calling of the 5' RACE reads with MiXCR, one entry per CDR3 protein. Here the sample spans around 1,000,000 distinct CDR3 sequences, about 23% being singletons. This same sample was also taken into another study, of T cells of mothers and their children.

The material sequenced was blood. The origin of the receptors is a girl aged 2 to 9 in good health. CDR3s include the opening cysteine and the closing phenylalanine or tryptophan. The order of the fields is D gene, V gene, J gene, clone size, CDR3 protein, CDR3 DNA. A D gene is named only where the DNA matches it firmly. Size is omitted from some rows. Given values are once, few, many or a class for expanded clones.

NA	TRBV27	TRBJ1-1	few	CASSSLQGHAEAFF	TGTGCCAGCAGCTCACTTCAGGGACACGCTGAAGCTTTCTTT
TRBD1	TRBV20-1	TRBJ1-1	NA	CSASGDRGRIGTEAFF	TGCAGTGCTAGTGGGGACAGGGGTAGGATTGGCACTGAAGCTTTCTTT
NA	TRBV25-1	TRBJ1-5	few	CASSESGFGQPQHF	TGTGCCAGCAGTGAATCTGGTTTTGGTCAGCCCCAGCATTTT
TRBD1	TRBV20-1	TRBJ2-3	NA	CSARAAGGVDTQYF	TGCAGTGCTAGAGCGGCAGGGGGCGTAGATACGCAGTATTTT
TRBD1	TRBV7-2	TRBJ2-1	NA	CASSPHPRQGNLVF	TGTGCCAGCAGCCCTCACCCGAGACAGGGTAATCTGGTCTTC
NA	TRBV11-2	TRBJ2-7	NA	CASSFTGREIDEQYF	TGTGCCAGCAGCTTCACAGGTAGAGAGATCGACGAGCAGTACTTC
NA	TRBV6-5	TRBJ2-7	NA	CASRGFYEQYF	TGTGCCAGCAGGGGCTTCTACGAGCAGTACTTC
NA	TRBV6-1	TRBJ2-7	NA	CASLTSLGPYEQYF	TGTGCCAGTTTAACTAGCCTCGGGCCCTACGAGCAGTACTTC
NA	TRBV11-2	TRBJ1-2	few	CASSNTGGYTF	TGTGCCAGCAGCAACACGGGGGGCTACACCTTC
TRBD1	TRBV5-1	TRBJ2-1	NA	CASSPGQGVVNEQFF	TGCGCCAGCAGCCCGGGACAGGGGGTAGTCAATGAGCAGTTCTTC
TRBD2	TRBV24-1	TRBJ2-2	few	CATSDLKGTSGGYHGELFF	TGTGCCACCAGTGATTTAAAGGGCACTAGCGGGGGATATCACGGGGAGCTGTTTTTT
TRBD2	TRBV27	TRBJ2-1	NA	CASSSWTSGTTSYNEQFF	TGTGCCAGCAGTTCTTGGACTAGCGGGACAACTTCCTACAATGAGCAGTTCTTC
NA	TRBV5-6	TRBJ2-2	NA	CASRSRGAYTGELFF	TGTGCCAGCAGGTCCCGGGGCGCGTACACCGGGGAGCTGTTTTTT
NA	TRBV3-1	TRBJ2-2	NA	CASSQVRRTTTGELFF	TGTGCCAGCAGCCAAGTCCGTAGAACCACTACCGGGGAGCTGTTTTTT
NA	TRBV12-3/TRBV12-4	TRBJ2-7	few	CASSGTVSSYEQYF	TGTGCCAGCAGTGGGACGGTTTCCTCCTACGAGCAGTACTTC
NA	TRBV24-1	TRBJ2-1	NA	CATSERNNEQFF	TGTGCCACCAGTGAACGGAACAATGAGCAGTTCTTC
TRBD1	TRBV11-2	TRBJ2-7	NA	CASSSKTGDGYEQYF	TGTGCCAGCAGCTCTAAGACAGGGGATGGATACGAGCAGTACTTC
NA	TRBV18	TRBJ2-1	NA	CACSLLDYNEQFF	TGTGCCTGCTCACTCCTGGACTACAATGAGCAGTTCTTC
NA	TRBV11-2	TRBJ2-5	few	CASSSLRGGTQYF	TGTGCCAGCAGCTCCCTCAGGGGCGGGACCCAGTACTTC
NA	TRBV7-9	TRBJ1-1	NA	CASSLRVVQALTEAFF	TGTGCCAGCAGCCTTCGGGTTGTGCAGGCGTTGACTGAAGCTTTCTTT
NA	TRBV12-3/TRBV12-4	TRBJ1-2	few	CASSLAVSHGYTF	TGTGCCAGCAGTTTAGCCGTATCTCATGGCTACACCTTC
NA	TRBV5-1	TRBJ2-3	few	CASSPGSVGTDTQYF	TGCGCCAGCAGCCCTGGGAGTGTCGGCACAGATACGCAGTATTTT
NA	TRBV7-2	TRBJ1-1	few	CASSLDRAAFF	TGTGCCAGCAGCTTAGACAGGGCGGCTTTCTTT